Following are 17 T cell receptor beta chains from one sample sequenced in a study of blood T cell repertoires in COVID-19. Clones were sequenced by immunoSEQ multiplex PCR, and TCRdb holds only the in-frame ones, with some missing. This sample has roughly 240,000 clones, with roughly 85% found just once. Sequencing was done on a sample of PBMCs or T cells enriched from blood (not recorded which). The source of these receptors is a woman in her fifties or sixties with acute COVID-19.

The chain's CDR3 is CAISAGNTIYF. In DNA form, the CDR3 reads TGTGCCATCAGTGCCGGGAACACCATATATTTT. This chain joins TRBV10-3 and TRBJ1-3; D is unresolved. V was shortened by 4 bases and J by 7 bases, with 5 bases between the two germline ends. This CDR3 has 11 residues. CDR1 and CDR2 from the germline V gene are ENHRY and SYGVKD.

The V and J genes are TRBV6-5 and TRBJ2-3; D gene unclear. This CDR3 region has 15 residues. Germline V gene lookup returns CDR1 MNHEY and CDR2 SVGAGI. V was trimmed by 0 bases and J by 0 bases, leaving 7 bases between them. CDR3 sequence reads: CASSYSQASTDTQYF. The CDR3 coding sequence is TGTGCCAGCAGTTACTCCCAGGCTAGCACAGATACGCAGTATTTT.

This chain uses TRBV10-3 with TRBJ2-7; 11 bases fit TRBD2. The germline V gene has CDR1 ENHRY and CDR2 SYGVKD. The CDR3 sequence is 16 residues long. Germline trimming cut 6 bases from V and 1 base from J; bases unmatched to any gene: 8. The chain's CDR3 is CAISVIAGGSSYEQYF. The CDR3 coding sequence is TGTGCCATCAGCGTTATAGCGGGAGGGTCGTCCTACGAGCAGTACTTC.

Only one count was recorded for this clone. The chain joins TRBV6-1 to TRBJ2-7; D is ambiguous. The germline V gene encodes CDR1 MNHNS and CDR2 SASEGT. The CDR3 runs to 11 residues. Trimming removed 2 bases at V and 6 bases at J, with 5 bases between. The CDR3 coding sequence is TGTGCCAGCAGTGAACCCATCGAGCAGTACTTC. Translating it yields CASSEPIEQYF.

V is TRBV27 and J is TRBJ2-1, with 7 positions matching TRBD1. The CDR3 has 13 amino acids. The ends lost 4 bases at V and 9 bases at J; junction bases unmatched: 6. From germline, CDR1 is MNHEY and CDR2 SMNVEV (reference sequence). The CDR3 is CASSYGTVGEQFF. CDR3 sequence (DNA): TGTGCCAGCAGTTATGGGACAGTTGGTGAGCAGTTCTTC.

V is TRBV10-2 and J is TRBJ2-5; 8 nucleotides match TRBD1. Germline-derived CDR1 and CDR2 are WSHSY and SAAADI. This CDR3 spans 15 amino acids. Trimming removed 6 bases from V and 5 bases from J; junction bases left unmatched: 11. CDR3: CASSYQGASGETQYF. For the CDR3, the DNA is TGCGCCAGCAGCTATCAGGGGGCTTCGGGGGAGACCCAGTACTTC.

The chain employs TRBV6-2 or TRBV6-3 and TRBJ2-7; D is possibly TRBD2 (5 bases). V was pared by 4 bases and J by 6 bases, with 16 bases between. Per the germline V gene, CDR1 is MNHEY and CDR2 is SVGEGT. This CDR3 is 14 amino acids long. Written as DNA, the CDR3 is TGTGCCAGCAGTTCGCCGGTTGGAGGTAGCGAGCAGTACTTC. This gives the protein CASSSPVGGSEQYF.

CDR3 in DNA: TGCGCCAGCAGCTTGGACAAATTCGCAGATACGCAGTATTTT. This translates into CASSLDKFADTQYF. This sequence joins TRBV5-1 and TRBJ2-3; D not certain. The length of the CDR3 is 14 residues. Germline CDR1 reads SGHRS; CDR2 reads YFSETQ. Trimming took 0 bases from V and 4 from J, leaving 9 bases between them.

The chain links TRBV11-2 to TRBJ1-5, with 12 bases matching TRBD1. The CDR3 spans 17 residues. V lost 0 bases and J lost 5; bases outside the gene matches: 5. Germline lookup yields CDR1 SGHAT and CDR2 FQNNGV. DNA for the CDR3: TGTGCCAGCAGCTTAGATTTGGGGACAGGGGGCTATCAGCCCCAGCATTTT. This encodes CASSLDLGTGGYQPQHF.

The rearrangement joins TRBV30 to TRBJ1-3, with TRBD1 identical over 9 bases. CDR1 GTSNPN and CDR2 SVGIG come from the germline V gene (reference sequence). V gave up 2 bases and J gave up 2 bases; unmatched junction bases: 10. This CDR3 is 17 amino acids long. This chain's CDR3 is CAWSRTGVSGAGNTIYF. CDR3 nucleotides: TGTGCCTGGAGTAGGACAGGGGTTTCAGGTGCTGGAAACACCATATATTTT.

V usage is TRBV2 and J usage is TRBJ1-1; a possible D gene is TRBD1 (5 bases). The ends were cut back, 4 bases at V and 4 bases at J, with 10 bases in the middle. This CDR3 contains 13 residues. CDR1 is SNHLY, CDR2 FYNNEI, per germline. This chain's CDR3 is CASSGGVSTEAFF. The CDR3 bases are TGTGCCAGCAGTGGGGGGGTTTCCACTGAAGCTTTCTTT.

In its sample, this clone was seen once. The CDR3 reads CASSWDRVRGTEAFF. Written as DNA, the CDR3 is TGTGCCAGCTCATGGGACAGGGTGAGAGGCACTGAAGCTTTCTTT. The rearrangement joins TRBV18 to TRBJ1-1; 9 bases match TRBD1. The trim removed 5 bases at V and 4 bases at J, leaving 8 bases unmatched. The V gene's germline CDR1 is KGHSH and CDR2 LQKENI. The CDR3 covers 15 residues.

V usage is TRBV30 and J usage is TRBJ1-4; weak D call: TRBD1 (5 bases). CDR1 is GTSNPN and CDR2 is SVGIG in the germline V gene (reference sequence). The CDR3 extends over 15 amino acids. Trimming removed 2 bases at V and 3 bases at J, with 13 bases between. The CDR3 is CAWSFSRGPNEKLFF. CDR3 nucleotides: TGTGCCTGGAGTTTTTCAAGGGGCCCTAATGAAAAACTGTTTTTT.

This clone was recorded at least ten times. The chain has TRBV7-9 and TRBJ1-1; 10 nucleotides match TRBD1. Germline V lookup: CDR1 SEHNR, CDR2 FQNEAQ (reference sequence). The CDR3 loop spans 13 amino acids. V lost 5 bases, J lost 5 bases, and 2 bases stayed unmatched. The CDR3 protein is CASSGQGETEAFF. Here the CDR3 DNA reads TGTGCCAGCAGCGGACAGGGGGAGACTGAAGCTTTCTTT.

This clone appeared a few times. The V gene is TRBV6-2 or TRBV6-3, the J gene TRBJ2-1, with D maybe TRBD2 (6 bases). There are 16 residues in the CDR3. Trimming removed 6 bases at V and 9 bases at J, with 24 bases between. The germline V gene encodes CDR1 MNHEY and CDR2 SVGEGT. CDR3 in amino acids: CASSPPSFRLVSEQFF. The DNA for the CDR3 is TGTGCCAGCAGCCCGCCTAGTTTCCGACTAGTGAGTGAGCAGTTCTTC.

The CDR3: CSVPGQGERLKFF. As DNA, the CDR3 is TGCAGCGTCCCGGGACAGGGCGAACGGTTGAAGTTCTTC. This chain uses TRBV29-1 with TRBJ2-1; 9 bases are a match to TRBD1. Germline assignment: CDR1 SQVTM and CDR2 ANQGSEA. The CDR3 has 13 residues. V shed 6 bases, J shed 14 bases, and the junction held 14 bases outside the gene matches.

V gene TRBV12-5 combines with J gene TRBJ1-1; 7 nucleotides agree with TRBD1. This CDR3 comprises 17 residues. The V gene's germline CDR1 is LGHNT and CDR2 FRNRAP. J gave up 0 bases and V 5 bases, and 12 bases lay outside the gene matches. The CDR3 region has the DNA TGTGCTAGTGGTACTGTAACAGGGGTTGGCATGAACACTGAAGCTTTCTTT. It is translated as CASGTVTGVGMNTEAFF.